This T cell receptor (beta chain) originates from a study of shared clonotypes between healthy human individuals. Study-wide results and limits: Larger estimated richness was generally recorded for naive subsets relative to memory subsets. An anticipated effect of sequencing depth on clonotype sharing among donors was recognized.

The V gene's germline CDR1 is SGHTA and CDR2 FQGTGA. CDR3 length equals 14 residues. Trimming removed 2 bases from V and 4 bases from J, with 12 bases in between. On this clone itself: No antigen is known for it.

An assay was performed, and its level was deep. Libraries were prepared by immunoSEQ multiplex PCR; TCRdb keeps only in-frame clonotypes and omits some of them. The top ten clones hold roughly 0.83% of a sample with 850,000 to 1,100,000 clones, roughly 80% of them seen once. The chain combines TRBV7-3 with TRBJ2-7; D is undetermined. This sequence originates from a man aged 18 to 30 in good health. Some clones in this sample may be carry-over from other donors' samples. The sequenced sample consisted of memory CD4+ T cells from PBMCs. Noted subset: CD45RA-negative fraction. As DNA, the CDR3 is TGTGCCAGCAGCTTAGACTGGTCGTCTTACGAGCAGTACTTC. Protein: CASSLDWSSYEQYF. The full variable domain, completed using reference TRBV7-3 and TRBJ2-7, is GAGVSQTPSNKVTEKGKYVELRCDPISGHTALYWYRQSLGQGPEFLIYFQGTGAADDSGLPNDRFFAVRPEGSVSTLKIQRTERGDSAVYLCASSLDWSSYEQYFGPGTRLTVT.